This T cell receptor (beta chain) was documented in a study of patients and donors after allogeneic stem cell transplantation. MiXCR, applied by TCRdb to the RT-PCR reads, yields one record per CDR3 protein. The table lists about 90,000 distinct CDR3 sequences, around 46% of them singletons, with roughly 64% in the top ten. V lost 3 bases, J lost 2 bases, and 3 bases stayed unmatched. The germline V gene encodes CDR1 SEHNR and CDR2 FQNEAQ (reference sequence). This CDR3 contains 15 residues. The clonotype comes from a human donor who was either an allogeneic HSCT recipient or a stem cell or donor lymphocyte infusion donor (not recorded which). It is not recorded whose cells these are; they may come from a transplant donor. V is TRBV7-9 and J is TRBJ2-2, with TRBD1 identical over 7 bases. The specimen sequenced was blood, either unsorted or a sorted T cell fraction (not recorded which). In DNA form, the CDR3 reads TGTGCCAGCAGCTTCCGGGACAGAAACACCGGGGAGCTGTTTTTT. Translating it yields CASSFRDRNTGELFF.